One T cell receptor beta chain is described in this entry. Its antigen is undetermined. The PCR contained 60 Vbeta and 13 Jbeta primers. Authors' analysis steps: Approximately 11 million of some 80 million unique TCR beta chains were shared, per a later count. The data were produced by immunoSEQ multiplex PCR, yet TCRdb's version contains in-frame clones alone and is incomplete. The V and J calls and the clone size are those of that table, but D and trimming were determined from the DNA. The repertoire has around 140,000 clones, around 73% of them found once; the top ten carry roughly 2.9%. The data derive from a study of cytomegalovirus exposure and HLA in healthy donors. General study results and limits: The study found most TCR sequences rare, yet found some public TCRs in many donors. Productive rates of about 90% or about 30% were seen for most TCR beta V segments in an earlier analysis. Reports indicated that the classifier achieved high specificity and sensitivity in diagnosing cytomegalovirus status.

The CDR3 is 15 residues long. CDR1 and CDR2 from the germline V gene are LNHDA and SQIVND (reference sequence). V lost 3 bases and J lost 5; bases outside the gene matches: 5. Source material: PBMCs. The chain carries TRBV19 and TRBJ2-2, with TRBD2 matching 8 bases. The receptor comes from a female donor in good health and CMV-seronegative. The CDR3 reads CASSMSGGGTGELFF. CDR3 nucleotides: TGTGCCAGTAGTATGAGCGGGGGTGGAACCGGGGAGCTGTTTTTT.